This T cell receptor beta chain was captured by sequencing in a study of blood T cell repertoires in COVID-19. The overall study: T cells, B-cell-depleted T cells, or PBMCs provided the cDNA or gDNA that served as material.

Original handling: Scientists estimated how many nucleated cells there were by amplifying reference gene primers. Profiling relied on immunoSEQ multiplex PCR, and the TCRdb table lists in-frame clones only, not all of them. From that table come the V and J calls and clone size; the DNA was used to work out D and trimming. The top ten clones hold around 2.9% of a sample with over 130,000 clones, 85% of them seen once. The CDR3 extends over 16 amino acids. With V trimmed by 5 bases and J by 8 bases, 8 bases remained unmatched. CDR1 and CDR2 (germline): SGHTA, FQGNSA. V and J are TRBV7-2 and TRBJ1-6; TRBD1 agrees at 11 bases. Sequenced: peripheral blood. The clonotype comes from a man aged 50 to 59 with acute or convalescent COVID-19. The CDR3 loop is CASSPGTGGLDSPLHF. The CDR3 DNA sequence: TGTGCCAGCAGCCCAGGGACAGGGGGTTTGGATTCACCCCTCCACTTT.